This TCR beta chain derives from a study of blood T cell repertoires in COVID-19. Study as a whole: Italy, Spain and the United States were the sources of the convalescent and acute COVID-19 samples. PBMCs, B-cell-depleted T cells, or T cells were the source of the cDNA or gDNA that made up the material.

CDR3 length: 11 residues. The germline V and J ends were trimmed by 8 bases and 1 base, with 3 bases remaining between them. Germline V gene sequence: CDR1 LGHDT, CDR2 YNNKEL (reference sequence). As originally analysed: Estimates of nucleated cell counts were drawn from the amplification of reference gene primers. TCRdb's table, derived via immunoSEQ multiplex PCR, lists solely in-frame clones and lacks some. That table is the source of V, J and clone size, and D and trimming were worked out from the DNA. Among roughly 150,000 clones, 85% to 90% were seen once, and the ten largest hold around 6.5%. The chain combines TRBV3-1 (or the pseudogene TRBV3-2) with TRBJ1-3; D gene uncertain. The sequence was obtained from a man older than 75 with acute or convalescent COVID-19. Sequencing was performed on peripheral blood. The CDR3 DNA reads TGTGCCAGCCAATCTGGAAACACCATATATTTT. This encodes CASQSGNTIYF.